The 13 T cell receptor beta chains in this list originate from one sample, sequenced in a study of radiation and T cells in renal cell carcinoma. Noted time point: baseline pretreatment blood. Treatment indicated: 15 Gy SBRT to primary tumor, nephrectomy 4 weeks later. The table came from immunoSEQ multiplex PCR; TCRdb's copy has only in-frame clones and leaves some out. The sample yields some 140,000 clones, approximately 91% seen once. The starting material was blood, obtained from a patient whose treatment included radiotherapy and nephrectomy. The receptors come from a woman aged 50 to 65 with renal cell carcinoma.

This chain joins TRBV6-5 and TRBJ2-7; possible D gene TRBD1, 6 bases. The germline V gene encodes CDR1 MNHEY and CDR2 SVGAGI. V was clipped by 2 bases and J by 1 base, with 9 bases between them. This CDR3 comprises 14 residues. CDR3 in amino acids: CASSYRDRSYEQYF. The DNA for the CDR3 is TGTGCCAGCAGTTACCGAGACAGGTCCTACGAGCAGTACTTC.

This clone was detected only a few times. CDR3: CASRASGGNTGELFF. The CDR3 DNA is TGTGCCAGTAGGGCTAGCGGGGGGAACACCGGGGAGCTGTTTTTT. This sequence joins TRBV19 and TRBJ2-2; 10 nucleotides align to TRBD2. The V and J ends lost 6 bases and 1 base, in that order; junction bases with no gene match: 2. Per the germline V gene, CDR1 is LNHDA and CDR2 is SQIVND (reference sequence). The CDR3 is 15 amino acids.

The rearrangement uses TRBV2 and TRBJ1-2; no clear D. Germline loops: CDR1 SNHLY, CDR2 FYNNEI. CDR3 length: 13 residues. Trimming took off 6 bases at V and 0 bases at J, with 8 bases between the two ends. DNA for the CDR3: TGTGCCAGCAGCGGAGGGACTAACTATGGCTACACCTTC. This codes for CASSGGTNYGYTF.

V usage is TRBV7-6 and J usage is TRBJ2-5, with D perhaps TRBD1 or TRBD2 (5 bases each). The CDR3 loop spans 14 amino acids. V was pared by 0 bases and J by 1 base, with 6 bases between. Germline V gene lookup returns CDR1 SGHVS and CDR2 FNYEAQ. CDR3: CASSLAGVQETQYF. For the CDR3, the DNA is TGTGCCAGCAGCTTAGCGGGGGTCCAAGAGACCCAGTACTTC.

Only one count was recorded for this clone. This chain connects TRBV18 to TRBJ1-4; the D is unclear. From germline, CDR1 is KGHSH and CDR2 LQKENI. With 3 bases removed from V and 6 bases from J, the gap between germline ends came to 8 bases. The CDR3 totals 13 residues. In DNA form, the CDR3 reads TGTGCCAGCTCACCGCTTCAGGATGAAAAACTGTTTTTT. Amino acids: CASSPLQDEKLFF.

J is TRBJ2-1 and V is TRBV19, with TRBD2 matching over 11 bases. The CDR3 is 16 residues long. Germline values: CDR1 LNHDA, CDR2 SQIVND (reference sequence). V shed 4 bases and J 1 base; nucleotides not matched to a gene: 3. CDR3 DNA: TGTGCCAGTAGTACACGACTAGCGGGGTCCTACAATGAGCAGTTCTTC. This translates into CASSTRLAGSYNEQFF.

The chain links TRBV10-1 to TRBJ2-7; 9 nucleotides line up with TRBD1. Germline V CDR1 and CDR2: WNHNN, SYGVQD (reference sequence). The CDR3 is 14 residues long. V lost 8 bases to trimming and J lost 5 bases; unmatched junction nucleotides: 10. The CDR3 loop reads CASSTGTGTHEQYF. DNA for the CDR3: TGCGCCAGCTCCACCGGGACAGGGACCCACGAGCAGTACTTC.

CDR3 protein: CASSPTGGPNTGELFF. CDR3 coding DNA: TGCGCCAGCAGCCCCACGGGCGGGCCGAACACCGGGGAGCTGTTTTTT. The chain combines TRBV5-1 with TRBJ2-2; D may be TRBD2 (5 bases). The CDR3 has 16 amino acids. CDR1 SGHRS and CDR2 YFSETQ come from the germline V gene. V lost 4 bases and J lost 0, with 13 bases in between.

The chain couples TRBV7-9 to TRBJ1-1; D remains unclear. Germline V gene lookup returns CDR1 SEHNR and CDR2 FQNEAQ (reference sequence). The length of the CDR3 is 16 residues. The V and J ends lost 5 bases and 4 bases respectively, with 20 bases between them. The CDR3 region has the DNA TGTGCCAGCAGCGGGGATTGGACCGCGGGAGGCACTGAAGCTTTCTTT. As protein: CASSGDWTAGGTEAFF.

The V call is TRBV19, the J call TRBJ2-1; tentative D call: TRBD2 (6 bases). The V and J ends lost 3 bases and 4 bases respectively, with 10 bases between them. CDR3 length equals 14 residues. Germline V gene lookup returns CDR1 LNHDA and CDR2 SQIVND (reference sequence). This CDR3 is CASSMSGRYNEQFF. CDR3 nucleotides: TGTGCCAGTAGTATGAGCGGGCGTTACAATGAGCAGTTCTTC.

The CDR3 is CASSSENYGYTF. CDR3 DNA sequence: TGTGCCAGCAGTTCGGAGAACTATGGCTACACCTTC. The genes are TRBV2 and TRBJ1-2; no firm D call. V lost 5 bases and J lost 2, with 6 bases in between. From germline, CDR1 is SNHLY and CDR2 FYNNEI. The CDR3 totals 12 residues.

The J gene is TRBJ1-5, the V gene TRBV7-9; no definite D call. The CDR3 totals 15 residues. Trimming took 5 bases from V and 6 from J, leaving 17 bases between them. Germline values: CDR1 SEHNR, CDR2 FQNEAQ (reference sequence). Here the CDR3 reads CASSPLIGQGQPQHF. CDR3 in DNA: TGTGCCAGCAGCCCCCTTATAGGTCAAGGTCAGCCCCAGCATTTT.

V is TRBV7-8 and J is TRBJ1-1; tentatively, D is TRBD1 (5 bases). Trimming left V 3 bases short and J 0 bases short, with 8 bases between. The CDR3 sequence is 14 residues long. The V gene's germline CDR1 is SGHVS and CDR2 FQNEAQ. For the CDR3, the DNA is TGTGCCAGCAGCTTTGGACACTTGAACACTGAAGCTTTCTTT. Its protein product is CASSFGHLNTEAFF.